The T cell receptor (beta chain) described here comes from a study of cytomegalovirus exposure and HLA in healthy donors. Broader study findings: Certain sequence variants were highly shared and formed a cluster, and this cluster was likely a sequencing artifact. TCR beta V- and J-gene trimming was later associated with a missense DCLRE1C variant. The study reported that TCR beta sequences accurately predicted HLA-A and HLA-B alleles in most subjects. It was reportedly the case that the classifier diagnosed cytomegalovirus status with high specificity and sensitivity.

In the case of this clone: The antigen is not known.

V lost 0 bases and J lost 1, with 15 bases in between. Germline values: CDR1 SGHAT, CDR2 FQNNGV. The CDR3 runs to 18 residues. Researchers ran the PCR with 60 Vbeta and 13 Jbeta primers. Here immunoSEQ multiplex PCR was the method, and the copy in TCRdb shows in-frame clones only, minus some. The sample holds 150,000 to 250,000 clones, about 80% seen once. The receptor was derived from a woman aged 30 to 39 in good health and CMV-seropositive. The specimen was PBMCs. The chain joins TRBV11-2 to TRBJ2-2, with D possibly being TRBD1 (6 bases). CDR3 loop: CASSLEQGSHLNTGELFF. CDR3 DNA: TGTGCCAGCAGCTTAGAACAGGGAAGCCATTTGAACACCGGGGAGCTGTTTTTT.